The following is a TCR beta chain sequence with its context. These data are taken from a study of Tregs in tolerant kidney transplant recipients. Germline V gene lookup returns CDR1 LGHNA and CDR2 YSLEER. With V trimmed by 1 base and J by 6 bases, 15 bases remained unmatched. The CDR3 has 17 residues. The repertoire was sequenced with immunoSEQ multiplex PCR; TCRdb's copy has only in-frame clones and lacks some. The table includes tens of thousands of clones, over 75% detected once. Recipients received nonmyeloablative bone marrow transplants from related graft donors, with transient mixed chimerism. The chain employs TRBV4-3 and TRBJ2-7; 7 positions match TRBD2. Sequenced material: CD4+ T cells from blood (PBMCs), taken 24 months after the transplant. The receptor comes from a human patient who received a combined kidney and bone marrow transplant. The graft donor may be the source of some T cells. The CDR3 sequence: CASSQVLYGGVDCEQYF. CDR3 in DNA: TGCGCCAGCAGCCAAGTTCTTTATGGGGGGGTAGACTGCGAGCAGTACTTC.